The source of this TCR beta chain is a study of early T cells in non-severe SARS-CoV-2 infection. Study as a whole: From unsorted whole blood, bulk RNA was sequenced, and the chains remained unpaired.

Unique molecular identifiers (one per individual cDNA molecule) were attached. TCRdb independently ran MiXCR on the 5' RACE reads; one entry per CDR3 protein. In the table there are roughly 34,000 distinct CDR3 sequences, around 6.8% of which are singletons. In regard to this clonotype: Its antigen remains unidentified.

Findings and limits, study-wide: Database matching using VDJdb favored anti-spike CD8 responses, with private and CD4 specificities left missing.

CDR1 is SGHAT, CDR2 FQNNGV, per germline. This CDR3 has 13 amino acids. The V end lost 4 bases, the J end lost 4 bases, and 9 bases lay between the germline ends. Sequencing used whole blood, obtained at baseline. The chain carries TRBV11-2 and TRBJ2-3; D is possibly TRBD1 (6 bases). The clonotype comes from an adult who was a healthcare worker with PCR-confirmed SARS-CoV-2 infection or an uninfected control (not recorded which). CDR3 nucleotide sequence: TGTGCCAGCAGCTCAAGGGGGTCAGATACGCAGTATTTT. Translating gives CASSSRGSDTQYF.